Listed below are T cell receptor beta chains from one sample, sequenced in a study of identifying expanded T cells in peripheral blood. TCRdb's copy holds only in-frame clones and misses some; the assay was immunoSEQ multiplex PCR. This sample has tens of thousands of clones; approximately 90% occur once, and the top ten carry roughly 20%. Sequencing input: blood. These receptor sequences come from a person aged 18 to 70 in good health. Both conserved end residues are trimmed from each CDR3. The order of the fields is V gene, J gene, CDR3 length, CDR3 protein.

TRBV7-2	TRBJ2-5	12	ASSLNQGSETQY
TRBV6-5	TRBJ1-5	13	ASSYRQLLDQPQH
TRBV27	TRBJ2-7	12	ASSFSGIAYEQY
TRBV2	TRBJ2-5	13	ASSVNKGYIETQY
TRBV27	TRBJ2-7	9	ASRNSYEQY
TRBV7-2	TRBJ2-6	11	ASTISGANVLT
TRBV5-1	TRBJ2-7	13	ASSPTVGGYYEQY
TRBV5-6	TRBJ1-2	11	ASSLGPNYGYT
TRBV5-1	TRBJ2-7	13	ASSRWGGPTYEQY
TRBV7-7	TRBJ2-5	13	ASSPGGTRQETQY
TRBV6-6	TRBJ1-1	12	ASLARQEVSRAF
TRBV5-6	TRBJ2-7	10	ASTRGGHEQY
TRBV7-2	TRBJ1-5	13	ASTPWRYSNQPQH
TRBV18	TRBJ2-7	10	ASSEDPYEQY
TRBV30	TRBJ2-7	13	AWSGGRGLSGEQY
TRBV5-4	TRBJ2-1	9	ASSLFTEQF
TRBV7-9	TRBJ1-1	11	ASSLGSGDEAF
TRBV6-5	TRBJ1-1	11	ASRLGRGTEAF
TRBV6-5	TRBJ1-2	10	ASIGTHYGYT
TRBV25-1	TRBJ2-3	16	ASSDRRPNSGRLDTQY
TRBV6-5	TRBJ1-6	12	ASTPVQGSSPLH
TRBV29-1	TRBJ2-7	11	SVSRGSSYEQY
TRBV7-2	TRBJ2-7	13	ASSLGPTSRYEQY
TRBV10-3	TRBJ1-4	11	ATRRDVNEKLF
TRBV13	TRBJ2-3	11	ASTHQAGSTQY
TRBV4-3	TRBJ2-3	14	ASSQALGGGTDTQY
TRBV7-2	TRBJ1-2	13	ASSLAFGGGNGYT
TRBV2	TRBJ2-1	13	ASSVEGPTYNEQF
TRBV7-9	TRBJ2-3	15	ASSLDYIGFIADTQY
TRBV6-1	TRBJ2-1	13	ASSRTSGGYDEQF
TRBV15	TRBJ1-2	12	ATSALRVGYGYT
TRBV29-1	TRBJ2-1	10	SHSGVLNEQF
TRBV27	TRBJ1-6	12	ASSFDRVYSPLH
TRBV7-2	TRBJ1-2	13	ASSLVLGGQPGYT
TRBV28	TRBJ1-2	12	ASTKIGANYGYT
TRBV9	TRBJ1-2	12	ASSVQVDAYGYT
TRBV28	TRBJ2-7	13	ASSSSRGVSYEQY
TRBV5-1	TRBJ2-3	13	ASSLTSSNLDTQY
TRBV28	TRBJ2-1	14	ASSLWDTASYNEQF
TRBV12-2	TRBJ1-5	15	ASRLGAGSVRNQPQH
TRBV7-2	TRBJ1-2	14	ASSLAGTGRVAGYT
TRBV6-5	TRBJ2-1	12	ASRGIRENNEQF
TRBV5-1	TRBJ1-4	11	ASSYEGIEKLF
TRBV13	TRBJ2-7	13	ASSLGLRVGYEQY
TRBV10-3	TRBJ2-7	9	AISDDYEQY
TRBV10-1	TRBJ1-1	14	ASPYYNHGWNTEAF
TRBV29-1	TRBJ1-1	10	SVLGAGTEAF
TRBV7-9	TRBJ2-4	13	ASSPAPQAKNIQY
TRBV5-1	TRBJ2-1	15	ASSSMNRGPTYNEQF
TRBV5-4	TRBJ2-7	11	ASSFDRGYEQY
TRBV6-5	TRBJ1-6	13	ASSPLPSRNSPLH
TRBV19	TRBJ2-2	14	ASSIIGGLNTGELF
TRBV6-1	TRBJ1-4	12	ASSGGTANEKLF
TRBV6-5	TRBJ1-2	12	ASSSRIGYYGYT
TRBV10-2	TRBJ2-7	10	ASSDNIYEQY
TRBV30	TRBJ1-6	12	AWRLGTGRSPLH
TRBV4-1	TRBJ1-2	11	ASSHVQGRGYT
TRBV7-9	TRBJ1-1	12	ASRPQDGNTEAF